A selection of T cell receptor beta chains follows, all from one sample in a study of CD8+ T cells in alopecia areata. Assay: immunoSEQ multiplex PCR; the TCRdb copy retains only in-frame clones and omits some. The sample yields more than 90,000 clones, 60% to 65% seen once. Sequencing was performed on CD8+ T cells sorted from blood, taken at week 4, from a patient treated with tofacitinib. Receptors were obtained from a human donor with alopecia areata. The CDR3 runs from the conserved cysteine through the conserved F or W. The D gene is left open where the match is weak. Only part of the rows carry a size: once, few, many, or a class if the clone is expanded.

cdr3_aa	cdr3_nt	v_call	j_call	d_call	clone_size
CASSYDILRDQETQYF	TGTGCCAGCAGCTATGACATTCTTCGCGACCAAGAGACCCAGTACTTC	TRBV7-9	TRBJ2-5	NA	NA
CACGSFQNTEAFF	TGTGCCTGCGGTAGTTTCCAGAACACTGAAGCTTTCTTT	TRBV30	TRBJ1-1	NA	NA
CSVVGGSYGYTF	TGCAGCGTTGTTGGGGGTTCCTATGGCTACACCTTC	TRBV29-1	TRBJ1-2	NA	NA
CAHRTRGEETQYF	TGTGCCCACAGGACTAGAGGGGAGGAGACCCAGTACTTC	TRBV2	TRBJ2-5	TRBD2	NA
CASSETTPSEETQYF	TGTGCCAGCAGCGAAACGACACCCTCAGAGGAGACCCAGTACTTC	TRBV7-8	TRBJ2-5	NA	NA
CASVDPSGELFF	TGCGCCAGCGTTGATCCCTCCGGGGAGCTGTTTTTT	TRBV5-1	TRBJ2-2	NA	NA
CSVEVSYEQYF	TGCAGCGTTGAGGTCTCCTACGAGCAGTACTTC	TRBV29-1	TRBJ2-7	NA	NA
CASSELSVAGIIQETQYF	TGTGCCAGCAGTGAATTATCGGTGGCGGGGATTATTCAAGAGACCCAGTACTTC	TRBV25-1	TRBJ2-5	NA	NA
CASSLSPVLVSVDEQFF	TGTGCCAGCAGTTTATCCCCAGTGCTAGTTTCTGTCGATGAGCAGTTCTTC	TRBV27	TRBJ2-1	NA	NA
CAWSRWYPGQGAGANVLTF	TGTGCCTGGAGTAGATGGTATCCGGGACAGGGCGCTGGGGCCAACGTCCTGACTTTC	TRBV30	TRBJ2-6	TRBD1	once
CASSRGQLNQPQHF	TGTGCCAGCAGCCGGGGACAGCTTAATCAGCCCCAGCATTTT	TRBV7-9	TRBJ1-5	TRBD1	NA
CASRKRDTEAFF	TGTGCCAGCCGGAAACGGGACACTGAAGCTTTCTTT	TRBV28	TRBJ1-1	NA	once
CASSSTRTAEEKNIQYF	TGTGCCAGCAGCTCCACTCGGACAGCGGAAGAAAAAAACATTCAGTACTTC	TRBV7-9	TRBJ2-4	NA	medium-sized
CSVEQEGAYSNEQFF	TGCAGCGTTGAGCAGGAAGGCGCCTACTCGAATGAGCAGTTCTTC	TRBV29-1	TRBJ2-1	NA	NA
CSVEDRDDEQFF	TGCAGCGTCGAGGACAGGGATGATGAGCAGTTCTTC	TRBV29-1	TRBJ2-1	TRBD1	NA
CASKEAPTYEQYF	TGCGCCAGCAAGGAGGCGCCGACCTACGAGCAGTACTTC	TRBV5-1	TRBJ2-7	NA	few
CASSAAGTEDGDTQYF	TGTGCCAGCAGCGCCGCCGGGACAGAAGACGGAGATACGCAGTATTTT	TRBV7-9	TRBJ2-3	TRBD1	NA